Below, one T cell receptor (beta chain) is given with its context. What it binds is not known. The entry originates in a study of shared clonotypes between healthy human individuals. Study-level results: Sharing across four donors was seen in 4% to 5% of naive CD4 clonotypes.

This CDR3 region has 17 residues. Trimming pared 1 base from V and 2 bases from J, leaving 15 bases between. Germline values: CDR1 SGHTA, CDR2 FQGTGA. The authors distributed each subset's genomic DNA evenly over several immunoSEQ plates. Per the original data handling: ImmunoSEQ junction-only sequences lacked quality scores, so their filtering differed. The table came from immunoSEQ multiplex PCR; TCRdb's copy has only in-frame clones and leaves some out. V and J calls and clone size come straight from that table; D and trimming were deduced from the DNA. Of some 2.4 million clones listed, approximately 93% are singletons.

V usage is TRBV7-3 and J usage is TRBJ2-1, with D uncertain. Sequenced input: naive CD4+ T cells from PBMCs. As for subset: CD45RA+ positively selected. This clonotype was sampled from a man between 18 and 29 years old in good health. Some clones in this sample may be carry-over from other donors' samples. For the CDR3, the DNA is TGTGCCAGCAGCTTAAAACCGACGGCTGGAACCTACAATGAGCAGTTCTTC. Translation: CASSLKPTAGTYNEQFF.